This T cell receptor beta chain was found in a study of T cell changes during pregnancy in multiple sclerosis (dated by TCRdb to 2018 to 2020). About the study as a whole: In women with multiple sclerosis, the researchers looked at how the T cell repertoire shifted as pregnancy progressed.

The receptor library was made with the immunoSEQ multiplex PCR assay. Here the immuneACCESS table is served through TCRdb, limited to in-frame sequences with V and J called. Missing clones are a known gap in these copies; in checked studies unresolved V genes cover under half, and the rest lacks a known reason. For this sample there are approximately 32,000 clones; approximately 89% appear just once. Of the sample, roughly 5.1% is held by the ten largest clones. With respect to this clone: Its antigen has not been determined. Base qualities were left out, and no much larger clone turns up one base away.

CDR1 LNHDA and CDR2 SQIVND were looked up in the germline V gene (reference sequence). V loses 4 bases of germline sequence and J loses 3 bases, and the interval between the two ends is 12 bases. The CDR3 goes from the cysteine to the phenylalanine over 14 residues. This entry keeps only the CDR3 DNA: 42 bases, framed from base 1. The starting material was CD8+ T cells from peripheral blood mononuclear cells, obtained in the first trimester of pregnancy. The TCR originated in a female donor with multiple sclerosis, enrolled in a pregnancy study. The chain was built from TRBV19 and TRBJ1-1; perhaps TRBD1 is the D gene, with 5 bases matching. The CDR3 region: CASSRSPGYTEAFF. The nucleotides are TGTGCCAGTAGTAGAAGCCCAGGGTACACTGAAGCTTTCTTT.